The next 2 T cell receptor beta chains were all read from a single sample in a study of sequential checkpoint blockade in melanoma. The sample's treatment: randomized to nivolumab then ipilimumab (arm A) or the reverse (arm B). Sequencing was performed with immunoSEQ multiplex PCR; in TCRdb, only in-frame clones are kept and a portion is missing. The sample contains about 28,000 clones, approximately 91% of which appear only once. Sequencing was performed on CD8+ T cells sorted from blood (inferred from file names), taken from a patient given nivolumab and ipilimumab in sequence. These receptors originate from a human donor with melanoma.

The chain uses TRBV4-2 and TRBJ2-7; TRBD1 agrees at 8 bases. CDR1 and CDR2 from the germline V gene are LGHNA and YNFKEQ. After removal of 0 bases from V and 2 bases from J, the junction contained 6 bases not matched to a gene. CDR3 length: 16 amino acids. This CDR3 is CASSQEWPTGAYEQYF. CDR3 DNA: TGTGCCAGCAGCCAAGAATGGCCGACAGGGGCCTACGAGCAGTACTTC.

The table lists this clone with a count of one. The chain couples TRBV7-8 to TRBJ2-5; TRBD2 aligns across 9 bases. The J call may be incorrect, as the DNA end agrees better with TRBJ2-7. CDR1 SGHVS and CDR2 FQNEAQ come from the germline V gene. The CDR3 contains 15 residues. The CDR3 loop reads CASSLVASGAYEQYF. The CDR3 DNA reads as TGTGCCAGCAGCTTAGTGGCTAGCGGGGCATACGAGCAGTACTTC.